The 27 T cell receptor beta chains below all came from one sample that was sequenced in a study of T cell repertoires in cytomegalovirus infection. TCRdb itself ran the reads through MiXCR, one entry per CDR3 protein. This sample has about 490,000 distinct CDR3 sequences, with 16% found just once. Sequences were obtained from CD8+ T cells from PBMCs. These TCRs come from a human donor in good health (CMV status not recorded). Some clones in this sample may be carry-over from other donors' samples.

This clonotype was seen repeatedly, ten times or more. This chain links TRBV12-3 or TRBV12-4 with TRBJ1-3; possibly TRBD1 for D (6 bases). Between the trimmed V and J ends, which lost 3 bases and 7 bases, there was a span of 13 bases. This CDR3 spans 14 amino acids. The CDR3 is CASSFAGEFNTIYF. DNA for the CDR3: TGTGCCAGCAGTTTTGCAGGGGAGTTTAACACCATATATTTT.

This clonotype occurred many times. The rearrangement uses TRBV5-4 and TRBJ2-7, with 14 bases matching TRBD2. The CDR3 runs 15 residues. Per the germline V gene, CDR1 is SGHNT and CDR2 is YYREEE (reference sequence). Trimming cost V 2 bases and J 3 bases; bases outside gene matches: 1. The CDR3 reads CASSLGTSGSYEQYF. The CDR3 nucleotides are TGTGCCAGCAGCTTAGGGACTAGCGGGAGCTACGAGCAGTACTTC.

This clonotype was detected only a few times. The chain has TRBV5-1 and TRBJ2-5; unclear D gene. This CDR3 region has 16 residues. Looked up from germline, CDR1 is SGHRS and CDR2 is YFSETQ. Trimming stripped 5 bases from V and 0 bases from J, with 17 bases between. In DNA, the CDR3 is TGCGCCAGCAGGCGAGGCTTTCCCCTGTACCAAGAGACCCAGTACTTC. Encoded protein: CASRRGFPLYQETQYF. Full variable domain (missing parts from reference TRBV5-1 and TRBJ2-5): KAGVTQTPRYLIKTRGQQVTLSCSPISGHRSVSWYQQTPGQGLQFLFEYFSETQRNKGNFPGRFSGRQFSNSRSEMNVSTLELGDSALYLCASRRGFPLYQETQYFGPGTRLLVL.

The rearrangement joins TRBV2 to TRBJ2-3; 12 positions match TRBD2. CDR1 SNHLY and CDR2 FYNNEI come from the germline V gene. CDR3 size: 17 residues. V lost 4 bases, J lost 3 bases, and 8 bases stayed unmatched. The chain's CDR3 is CASSAPSGGALTDTQYF. CDR3 DNA: TGTGCCAGCAGTGCGCCTAGCGGGGGGGCTTTGACAGATACGCAGTATTTT.

This clonotype appeared a few times. The J gene is TRBJ1-3, the V gene TRBV27; the D gene is possibly TRBD1 (6 bases). The germline gives CDR1 MNHEY, CDR2 SMNVEV (reference sequence). With 3 bases removed from V and 2 bases from J, the gap between germline ends came to 14 bases. This CDR3 contains 16 residues. CDR3 nucleotides: TGTGCCAGCAGTTTTACAGGGCTCGGGACTGGAAACACCATATATTTT. This gives the protein CASSFTGLGTGNTIYF.

The chain joins TRBV24-1 to TRBJ2-5, with 12 bases fitting TRBD2. This CDR3 spans 16 amino acids. Germline CDR1 is KGHDR and CDR2 is SFDVKD. After removal of 4 bases from V and 5 bases from J, the junction contained 7 bases not matched to a gene. CDR3 amino acids: CATSDPPGLAGETQYF. The CDR3 bases are TGTGCCACCAGTGACCCACCGGGACTAGCGGGCGAGACCCAGTACTTC.

As for this clonotype: A read error may produce the germline difference seen at one junction end. The V call is TRBV20-1, the J call TRBJ2-7; D gene ambiguous. Germline V CDR1 and CDR2: DFQATT, SNEGSKA (reference sequence). The CDR3 runs to 14 residues. CDR3 bases: TGCAGTGATAGAGTGAGGACGGAATCCTACGAGCAGTACTTC. Translated: CSDRVRTESYEQYF.

The chain is built from TRBV10-3 and TRBJ2-3; 7 bases fit TRBD1. The CDR3 extends over 13 amino acids. The J segment lost 6 bases and the V segment lost 11 bases, leaving 11 bases of the junction unmatched. In germline, CDR1 is ENHRY, CDR2 SYGVKD. The chain's CDR3 is CAFSGTDEDTQYF. The DNA of the CDR3 is TGTGCCTTCTCCGGGACAGATGAGGATACGCAGTATTTT.

CDR3 region: CATSGEGNGYTF. The CDR3 DNA sequence: TGTGCCACCAGTGGAGAGGGGAATGGCTACACCTTC. This chain uses TRBV24-1 with TRBJ1-2; D may be TRBD1 (5 bases). The CDR3 is made up of 12 amino acids. The V gene lost 5 bases and the J gene lost 6 bases, with 9 bases spanning the gap. Looked up from germline, CDR1 is KGHDR and CDR2 is SFDVKD.

This clonotype showed up many times. CDR3 loop: CASSWTGGSYNEQFF. DNA for the CDR3: TGTGCCAGCAGCTGGACAGGGGGCTCCTACAATGAGCAGTTCTTC. This chain joins TRBV7-3 and TRBJ2-1; 10 bases map to TRBD1. The CDR3 sequence is 15 residues long. V was pared by 4 bases and J by 0 bases, with 0 bases of the junction left unmatched. CDR1 is SGHTA and CDR2 is FQGTGA in the germline V gene.

This clonotype has at least ten counts. V usage is TRBV19 and J usage is TRBJ1-2; D unclear. V was pared by 3 bases and J by 0 bases, with 8 bases between. The CDR3 consists of 14 residues. The germline gives CDR1 LNHDA, CDR2 SQIVND (reference sequence). The CDR3 sequence is CASSITSSNYGYTF. CDR3 nucleotides: TGTGCCAGTAGTATCACCAGCTCTAACTATGGCTACACCTTC.

The chain couples TRBV4-1 to TRBJ2-5; 7 bases fit TRBD2. Germline V gene data show CDR1 as MGHRA and CDR2 as YSYEKL. With 4 bases clipped from V and 5 bases from J, the junction kept 19 bases outside the gene matches. There are 18 residues in the CDR3. In DNA, the CDR3 is TGCGCCAGCAGCCTTCGACCATTAGCGGGCGAGACACATGAGACCCAGTACTTC. Amino acids: CASSLRPLAGETHETQYF.

Concerning this clonotype itself: At one boundary the junction diverges from the germline segment, which might be a read error. The J gene is TRBJ1-3, the V gene TRBV6-1; tentatively, D is TRBD1 (5 bases). Germline CDR1 is MNHNS and CDR2 is SASEGT. The CDR3 is made up of 12 amino acids. The DNA of the CDR3 is TGTGCCAGCAGTTGGGACGGGGCCCTCGAGAATTTT. Translating gives CASSWDGALENF.

Only one count was recorded for this clonotype. The genes are TRBV5-5 and TRBJ1-1; no definite D call. The CDR3 covers 17 residues. From germline, CDR1 is SGHKS and CDR2 YYEKEE (reference sequence). The V end was cut by 0 bases, the J end by 0 bases, with 15 bases between. In nucleotides, the CDR3 is TGTGCCAGCAGCTTGGTATGGCCTGGGAGCATGAACACTGAAGCTTTCTTT. Encoded protein: CASSLVWPGSMNTEAFF.

V is TRBV20-1 and J is TRBJ1-5; weak D call: TRBD1 (5 bases). Germline CDR1 DFQATT, CDR2 SNEGSKA (reference sequence). The length of the CDR3 is 14 residues. Trimming took 1 base from V and 6 from J, leaving 13 bases between them. In DNA form, the CDR3 reads TGCAGTGCTAGAGCCAGGGTGGTTCGTCAGCCCCAGCATTTT. This encodes CSARARVVRQPQHF.

The chain combines TRBV9 with TRBJ1-5; 9 positions agree with TRBD1. Germline trimming cut 3 bases from V and 7 bases from J; bases unmatched to any gene: 2. Germline CDR1 SGDLS, CDR2 YYNGEE. The CDR3 runs 13 residues. This chain's CDR3 is CASSAGTGQPQHF. For the CDR3, the DNA is TGTGCCAGCAGCGCCGGGACAGGGCAGCCCCAGCATTTT. Based on the CDR3 plus reference TRBV9 and TRBJ1-5, the full variable domain is DSGVTQTPKHLITATGQRVTLRCSPRSGDLSVYWYQQSLDQGLQFLIQYYNGEERAKGNILERFSAQQFPDLHSELNLSSLELGDSALYFCASSAGTGQPQHFGDGTRLSIL.

This clonotype was seen more than once but under ten times. J is TRBJ1-1 and V is TRBV27; a possible D gene is TRBD1 (6 bases). V was cut by 6 bases and J by 8 bases, with 13 bases left in between. The length of the CDR3 is 12 residues. The germline V gene has CDR1 MNHEY and CDR2 SMNVEV (reference sequence). As DNA, the CDR3 is TGTGCCAGCAGCCAAACAGGGAGGGAAGCTTTCTTT. Its protein product is CASSQTGREAFF.

A note on this clonotype: Lacking the conserved final phenylalanine or tryptophan, this CDR3 likely reflects a read error. This chain connects TRBV12-3 or TRBV12-4 to TRBJ1-1; D remains unclear. V was cut by 2 bases and J by 0 bases, with 10 bases left in between. The CDR3 runs to 15 residues. The CDR3 spells CASSLTGRMNTEAFS. Here the CDR3 DNA reads TGTGCCAGCAGTTTAACGGGCAGGATGAACACTGAAGCTTTCTCT.

This clonotype has a count of ten or more. The J gene is TRBJ1-2, the V gene TRBV7-9; weak D call: TRBD1 (6 bases). V lost 3 bases and J lost 6, with 14 bases in between. The CDR3 has 14 amino acids. CDR1 and CDR2 from the germline V gene are SEHNR and FQNEAQ (reference sequence). This chain's CDR3 is CASSLSQTGNGYTF. The CDR3 nucleotides read TGTGCCAGCAGCTTGAGTCAAACAGGGAATGGCTACACCTTC. The complete variable domain, with remaining parts taken from reference TRBV7-9 and TRBJ1-2, reads DTGVSQNPRHKITKRGQNVTFRCDPISEHNRLYWYRQTLGQGPEFLTYFQNEAQLEKSRLLSDRFSAERPKGSFSTLEIQRTEQGDSAMYLCASSLSQTGNGYTFGSGTRLTVV.

In this sample, this clonotype turned up a few times. This sequence joins TRBV5-6 and TRBJ2-7; 12 bases agree with TRBD2. CDR3 length: 16 amino acids. Unmatched junction bases numbered 5, after V lost 3 bases and J lost 1 base. Germline-derived CDR1 and CDR2 are SGHDT and YYEEEE. CDR3 in DNA: TGTGCCAGCAGCTGGAGACTAGCGGGGGTATCCTACGAGCAGTACTTC. Encoded protein: CASSWRLAGVSYEQYF.

Concerning this clonotype: The junction and the germline gene differ at one end; a read error may be behind it. V gene TRBV30 combines with J gene TRBJ2-7; TRBD1 or TRBD2 may be the D gene (6 bases each). CDR1 is GTSNPN and CDR2 is SVGIG in the germline V gene (reference sequence). The CDR3 covers 10 residues. DNA of the CDR3: TGCTCCGGAGGGGGATACGAGCAGTACTTC. This translates into CSGGGYEQYF.

This clonotype was recorded at least ten times. CDR3 sequence (DNA): TGTGCCAGCAGCTTAGAAAGTCGGGGGAGCACAGATACGCAGTATTTT. This translates into CASSLESRGSTDTQYF. The rearrangement links TRBV7-6 to TRBJ2-3; tentatively, D is TRBD2 (6 bases). V lost 1 base and J 0 bases, leaving 11 bases between the germline ends. The CDR3 is 16 residues long. Germline V gives CDR1 SGHVS, CDR2 FNYEAQ.

This chain connects TRBV7-9 to TRBJ2-5; TRBD1 aligns across 8 bases. The CDR3 loop spans 14 amino acids. The V and J ends lost 5 bases and 1 base, in that order; junction bases with no gene match: 3. CDR1 SEHNR and CDR2 FQNEAQ come from the germline V gene (reference sequence). CDR3 coding DNA: TGTGCCAGCAGCCAGACAGGGGCCCAAGAGACCCAGTACTTC. It yields the protein CASSQTGAQETQYF.

This chain connects TRBV9 to TRBJ2-3; either TRBD1 or TRBD2 may fit D (5 bases each). This CDR3 has 16 residues. Per the germline V gene, CDR1 is SGDLS and CDR2 is YYNGEE. Trimming removed 2 bases from V and 1 base from J, with 14 bases in between. This chain's CDR3 is CASSVPGTARTDTQYF. Written as DNA, the CDR3 is TGTGCCAGCAGCGTCCCAGGGACGGCGCGCACAGATACGCAGTATTTT.

The V gene is TRBV14, the J gene TRBJ2-7, with a weak D call TRBD2 (5 bases). Germline V gene data show CDR1 as SGHDN and CDR2 as FVKESK. The CDR3 extends over 15 amino acids. Trimming took off 0 bases at V and 5 bases at J, with 14 bases between the two ends. The CDR3 loop reads CASSQDWRYPNEQYF. CDR3 coding DNA: TGTGCCAGCAGCCAAGATTGGAGGTACCCCAACGAGCAGTACTTC.

This clonotype was counted only a few times. The J gene is TRBJ2-1, the V gene TRBV15; maybe TRBD2 (5 bases). The germline gives CDR1 LNHNV, CDR2 YYDKDF (reference sequence). The CDR3 has 14 residues. Trimming stripped 0 bases from V and 4 bases from J, with 7 bases between. The CDR3 DNA reads as TGTGCCACCAGCAGAGATAGGACTTACAATGAGCAGTTCTTC. This gives the protein CATSRDRTYNEQFF.

This clonotype was seen ten or more times. This sequence joins TRBV28 and TRBJ2-1; possible D gene TRBD2, 5 bases. The germline V gene encodes CDR1 MDHEN and CDR2 SYDVKM. The CDR3 extends over 14 amino acids. Trimming removed 10 bases from V and 6 bases from J, with 19 bases in between. The CDR3 region is CATLTGLASNEQFF. The CDR3 bases are TGTGCCACCCTCACCGGGCTAGCCTCCAATGAGCAGTTCTTC.